These 14 T cell receptor beta chains came from one sample sequenced in a study of blood T cell repertoires in COVID-19. Using immunoSEQ multiplex PCR, the repertoire was profiled, and TCRdb retains in-frame clones only, with some absent. The data contain 200,000 to 250,000 clones, 70% to 90% of them singletons. Material: PBMCs or T cells enriched from blood (not recorded which). Receptor source: a woman in her 50s with acute COVID-19.

The chain links TRBV5-1 to TRBJ1-6, with 7 bases lining up with TRBD1. From germline, CDR1 is SGHRS and CDR2 YFSETQ. The CDR3 is 17 amino acids. V lost 0 bases and J lost 4; bases outside the gene matches: 7. The CDR3 nucleotides are TGCGCCAGCAGCTTGGCTCAGTTGGGACAGTATAATTCACCCCTCCACTTT. Encoded protein: CASSLAQLGQYNSPLHF.

The CDR3 nucleotides are TGTGCCAGCAGCTTCCGGACAGAAGAGACCCAGTACTTC. Protein sequence: CASSFRTEETQYF. The chain recombines TRBV7-3 with TRBJ2-5, with TRBD1 as a possible D gene (6 bases). Between the trimmed V and J ends, which lost 3 bases and 3 bases, there was a span of 8 bases. Germline CDR1 and CDR2: SGHTA and FQGTGA. The CDR3 runs 13 residues.

The chain has TRBV4-3 and TRBJ1-2; TRBD1 aligns across 9 bases. The CDR3 has 16 residues. With 0 bases clipped from V and 9 bases from J, the junction kept 11 bases outside the gene matches. CDR1 LGHNA and CDR2 YSLEER come from the germline V gene. In DNA form, the CDR3 reads TGCGCCAGCAGCCAAGATAGCGGACAGGGGTATCCGCGCTACACCTTC. As protein: CASSQDSGQGYPRYTF.

This chain uses TRBV21-1 with TRBJ1-1; the table calls TRBD1, which could not be checked here. TRBV21-1 is classified as a pseudogene. The CDR3 has 14 amino acids. Here the CDR3 reads CASSSQGSSTEAFF. The CDR3 DNA reads as TGTGCCAGCAGCTCGCAGGGTTCGAGTACTGAAGCTTTCTTT.

The chain uses TRBV7-2 and TRBJ2-7; a possible D gene is TRBD2 (5 bases). V was trimmed by 3 bases and J by 0 bases, leaving 12 bases between them. The CDR3 is 15 residues long. CDR1 SGHTA and CDR2 FQGNSA come from the germline V gene. The CDR3 DNA reads as TGTGCCAGCAGCTTCCCTCCAGGAGGCTCCTACGAGCAGTACTTC. It yields the protein CASSFPPGGSYEQYF.

The chain links TRBV6-2 or TRBV6-3 to TRBJ2-2; D unclear. The CDR3 runs to 11 residues. Per germline, CDR1 MNHEY and CDR2 SVGEGT. Trimming stripped 5 bases from V and 6 bases from J, with 4 bases between. The CDR3 is CASSRAGELFF. CDR3 bases: TGTGCCAGCAGTCGAGCCGGGGAGCTGTTTTTT.

The V call is TRBV18, the J call TRBJ2-7, with a tentative D call TRBD1 (6 bases). V lost 2 bases, J lost 2 bases, and 7 bases lay in between. Germline assignment: CDR1 KGHSH and CDR2 LQKENI. The CDR3 covers 13 residues. CDR3 nucleotides: TGTGCCAGCTCACCAGACAGGCCCTACGAGCAGTACTTC. Amino acid sequence: CASSPDRPYEQYF.

The V call is TRBV29-1, the J call TRBJ1-1; D not certain. Germline V gives CDR1 SQVTM, CDR2 ANQGSEA. This CDR3 has 12 amino acids. Deletions cut 5 bases from V and 1 base from J, with 8 bases between. The CDR3 here is CSVSLPNTEAFF. The DNA of the CDR3 is TGCAGCGTTAGCCTCCCGAACACTGAAGCTTTCTTT.

This clone was seen a handful of times. At one end, the junction sequence differs from germline, possibly due to a read error. The CDR3 sequence: CASSPTGLSGNTADF. The CDR3 DNA reads TGTGCCAGCAGCCCGACAGGCCTCTCTGGAAACACCGCGGATTTT. The chain carries TRBV5-4 and TRBJ1-3; the D gene is possibly TRBD1 (6 bases). This CDR3 has 15 amino acids. CDR1 is SGHNT, CDR2 YYREEE, per germline (reference sequence).

The chain joins TRBV5-1 to TRBJ1-3; D is possibly TRBD1 (6 bases). CDR1 and CDR2 (germline): SGHRS, YFSETQ. V lost 4 bases and J lost 1, with 12 bases in between. The CDR3 has 15 amino acids. DNA for the CDR3: TGCGCCAGCAGCCTAACACAGGGTTCTGGAAACACCATATATTTT. Amino acid sequence: CASSLTQGSGNTIYF.

V and J are TRBV7-9 and TRBJ1-5, with D uncertain. The CDR3 spans 12 residues. V was pared by 2 bases and J by 5 bases, with 4 bases between. Germline CDR1 SEHNR, CDR2 FQNEAQ (reference sequence). This chain's CDR3 is CASSLLDQPQHF. CDR3 nucleotide sequence: TGTGCCAGCAGCTTACTAGATCAGCCCCAGCATTTT. Variable domain in full (rest from reference TRBV7-9 and TRBJ1-5): DTGVSQNPRHKITKRGQNVTFRCDPISEHNRLYWYRQTLGQGPEFLTYFQNEAQLEKSRLLSDRFSAERPKGSFSTLEIQRTEQGDSAMYLCASSLLDQPQHFGDGTRLSIL.

The chain joins TRBV6-2 or TRBV6-3 to TRBJ2-1; D perhaps matches TRBD2 (5 bases). The CDR3 totals 14 residues. Germline V gene lookup returns CDR1 MNHEY and CDR2 SVGEGT. The germline V and J ends were trimmed by 4 bases and 4 bases, with 11 bases remaining between them. DNA for the CDR3: TGTGCCAGCAGTTTGTCTAGGACTTACAATGAGCAGTTCTTC. It specifies CASSLSRTYNEQFF.

The chain links TRBV9 to TRBJ1-1, with D possibly TRBD1 on 5 matching bases. V lost 3 bases and J lost 1, with 7 bases in between. The CDR3 is 13 residues long. The germline gives CDR1 SGDLS, CDR2 YYNGEE. The CDR3 reads CASSAGGNTEAFF. As DNA, the CDR3 is TGTGCCAGCAGCGCGGGGGGGAACACTGAAGCTTTCTTT. Together with reference TRBV9 and TRBJ1-1, the CDR3 gives the full variable domain: DSGVTQTPKHLITATGQRVTLRCSPRSGDLSVYWYQQSLDQGLQFLIQYYNGEERAKGNILERFSAQQFPDLHSELNLSSLELGDSALYFCASSAGGNTEAFFGQGTRLTVV.

The V and J genes are TRBV7-6 and TRBJ1-2; D call uncertain. Germline loops: CDR1 SGHVS, CDR2 FNYEAQ. Trimming stripped 4 bases from V and 4 bases from J, with 13 bases between. There are 14 residues in the CDR3. The CDR3 DNA follows: TGTGCCAGCAGCTCTACCATCCGGGGCTATGGCTACACCTTC. The encoded protein is CASSSTIRGYGYTF.